This note documents a single T cell receptor (beta chain) sequence. The record originates from a study of cytomegalovirus exposure and HLA in healthy donors. Study-level background: Early released data had around 89 million unique TCRs, all coming from HLA-typed donors.

Germline V lookup: CDR1 WNHNN, CDR2 SYGVQD (reference sequence). V lost 5 bases, J lost 2 bases, and 14 bases lay in between. The CDR3 extends over 15 amino acids. PCR used 60 Vbeta primers and 13 Jbeta primers. TCRdb's copy holds only in-frame clones and misses some; the assay was immunoSEQ multiplex PCR. The sample has some 200,000 clones, roughly four fifths seen once. The origin of this receptor is a woman under 40 in good health and CMV-seronegative. The source material was PBMCs. This chain connects TRBV10-1 to TRBJ2-3; perhaps TRBD1 as D (6 bases). The CDR3 DNA reads TGCGCCAGCAGTCCCGGGACATCACACACAGATACGCAGTATTTT. It encodes CASSPGTSHTDTQYF.